The 9 T cell receptor beta chains below all came from one sample that was sequenced in a study of OX40 agonist ivuxolimab in advanced cancers. Produced via immunoSEQ multiplex PCR; TCRdb's table is partial and in-frame only. The sample shows 70,000 to 90,000 clones, roughly 80% of them seen only once. This specimen was CD4+ or CD8+ T cells sorted from blood, taken in a trial of the OX40 agonist ivuxolimab. Every receptor here comes from an adult with an advanced solid tumor such as melanoma, head and neck, liver or kidney cancer.

V and J are TRBV19 and TRBJ2-1; 11 nucleotides agree with TRBD1. The ends lost 4 bases at V and 8 bases at J; junction bases unmatched: 7. Germline values: CDR1 LNHDA, CDR2 SQIVND (reference sequence). This CDR3 is built from 15 residues. This chain's CDR3 is CASSRGTGGRDEQFF. As DNA, the CDR3 is TGTGCCAGTAGTAGAGGGACAGGGGGTAGGGATGAGCAGTTCTTC.

A single count supports this clone. This chain connects TRBV2 to TRBJ2-5; weak D call: TRBD1 (6 bases). The CDR3 is 12 amino acids. Germline CDR1 is SNHLY and CDR2 is FYNNEI. V lost 5 bases, J lost 5 bases, and 9 bases lay in between. This CDR3 reads CASSLRGETQYF. As DNA, the CDR3 is TGTGCCAGCAGTCTCAGGGGTGAGACCCAGTACTTC. Supplemented by reference TRBV2 and TRBJ2-5, the full variable domain reads EPEVTQTPSHQVTQMGQEVILRCVPISNHLYFYWYRQILGQKVEFLVSFYNNEISEKSEIFDDQFSVERPDGSNFTLKIRSTKLEDSAMYFCASSLRGETQYFGPGTRLLVL.

This chain uses TRBV14 with TRBJ1-2, with 9 nucleotides matching TRBD1. There are 13 residues in the CDR3. Unmatched junction bases numbered 3, after V lost 4 bases and J lost 6 bases. Germline lookup yields CDR1 SGHDN and CDR2 FVKESK. CDR3 in DNA: TGTGCCAGCAGCCCCAGGACAGGGGATGGCTACACCTTC. It is translated as CASSPRTGDGYTF.

The chain combines TRBV29-1 with TRBJ2-1; 7 positions match TRBD1. The V gene end was trimmed by 7 bases and the J gene end by 4 bases; junction bases not matched to a gene: 7. Germline V gives CDR1 SQVTM, CDR2 ANQGSEA. The CDR3 loop spans 13 amino acids. The CDR3 bases are TGCAGCGCCAGGACAGGCGGATACAATGAGCAGTTCTTC. It translates to CSARTGGYNEQFF.

The genes are TRBV7-6 and TRBJ2-5, with 7 bases lining up with TRBD2. The CDR3 covers 16 residues. Germline V gives CDR1 SGHVS, CDR2 FNYEAQ. Trimming cost V 1 base and J 2 bases; bases outside gene matches: 7. CDR3 in DNA: TGTGCCAGCAGCTTAGGGGGGGGAAGGGGTCAAGAGACCCAGTACTTC. It codes for CASSLGGGRGQETQYF.

The genes are TRBV7-9 and TRBJ2-1; 8 bases line up with TRBD1. CDR3 length: 16 amino acids. Germline trimming cut 2 bases from V and 4 bases from J; bases unmatched to any gene: 7. CDR1 and CDR2 (germline): SEHNR, FQNEAQ (reference sequence). CDR3 loop: CASSLPRTGLYNEQFF. The CDR3 nucleotides read TGTGCCAGCAGCTTACCACGGACAGGGTTGTACAATGAGCAGTTCTTC.

J is TRBJ2-6 and V is TRBV7-2; the D gene could be TRBD1 or TRBD2 (6 bases each). Trimming removed 3 bases from V and 4 bases from J, with 10 bases in between. The CDR3 covers 15 residues. Germline CDR1 is SGHTA and CDR2 is FQGNSA. Written as DNA, the CDR3 is TGTGCCAGCAGCTTCGGGGGCCCGGGGGCCAACGTCCTGACTTTC. As protein: CASSFGGPGANVLTF.

CDR3 bases: TGTGCCAGCAGCTTATGGGGGAGCCCGTACAATGAGCAGTTCTTC. As protein: CASSLWGSPYNEQFF. This chain joins TRBV7-3 and TRBJ2-1; D assignment may be TRBD1 or TRBD2 (5 bases each). Trimming pared 2 bases from V and 4 bases from J, leaving 12 bases between. The CDR3 loop spans 15 amino acids. Per germline, CDR1 SGHTA and CDR2 FQGTGA.

This clone was counted a single time. J is TRBJ1-1 and V is TRBV7-3, with 7 bases lining up with TRBD1. Trimming cost V 6 bases and J 4 bases; bases outside gene matches: 5. Germline V gene data show CDR1 as SGHTA and CDR2 as FQGTGA. The CDR3 spans 13 residues. CDR3 sequence reads: CASRFTGVTEAFF. The CDR3 region has the DNA TGTGCCAGCAGATTTACAGGGGTCACTGAAGCTTTCTTT.